What follows are 18 T cell receptor beta chains derived from one specimen sequenced in a study of CD8 T cells in ankylosing spondylitis. Via MiXCR, TCRdb re-called the 5' RACE reads, giving one row per CDR3 protein. This sample has about 220,000 distinct CDR3 sequences, with roughly 25% found just once. Input material: blood, either unsorted or a sorted T cell fraction (not recorded which). All receptors come from a male donor with ankylosing spondylitis or in good health (not recorded which).

The V gene is TRBV10-3, the J gene TRBJ1-2; D uncertain. The germline CDR1 and CDR2 sequences are ENHRY and SYGVKD. The CDR3 has 12 residues. V was shortened by 3 bases and J by 2 bases, with 4 bases between the two germline ends. The CDR3 here is CAISDRNYGYTF. CDR3 in DNA: TGTGCCATCAGTGACAGGAACTATGGCTACACCTTC.

This clonotype was seen a handful of times. V and J are TRBV10-3 and TRBJ1-1; D not certain. This CDR3 is 13 amino acids long. Germline CDR1 ENHRY, CDR2 SYGVKD. V was pared by 2 bases and J by 8 bases, with 12 bases between. In nucleotides, the CDR3 is TGTGCCATCAGTGAGACCGAGCCGGGGGAAGCTTTCTTT. Translating it yields CAISETEPGEAFF.

This clonotype has a single count. V gene TRBV20-1 combines with J gene TRBJ1-2; a weak D match, TRBD1 (5 bases). This CDR3 region has 16 residues. Trimming shortened V by 4 bases and J by 4 bases, and 22 bases separated the two germline ends. CDR1 DFQATT and CDR2 SNEGSKA come from the germline V gene (reference sequence). Here the CDR3 DNA reads TGCAGTGCTACCTCCAGCACGGAGGGGAGGGTCTATGGCTACACCTTC. It is translated as CSATSSTEGRVYGYTF.

This clonotype was counted ten times or more. The V and J genes are TRBV20-1 and TRBJ1-5, with D unresolved. Between the trimmed V and J ends, which lost 6 bases and 1 base, there was a span of 10 bases. This CDR3 region has 13 residues. The germline CDR1 and CDR2 sequences are DFQATT and SNEGSKA (reference sequence). The DNA of the CDR3 is TGCAGTGCCCTCGCCGGCAGCAATCAGCCCCAGCATTTT. As protein: CSALAGSNQPQHF.

This clonotype showed up many times. The chain uses TRBV6-1 and TRBJ2-1; D remains unclear. V dropped 4 bases and J dropped 5 bases, with 6 bases sitting between them. There are 12 residues in the CDR3. Per the germline V gene, CDR1 is MNHNS and CDR2 is SASEGT. The CDR3 region is CASSVSNNEQFF. Written as DNA, the CDR3 is TGTGCCAGCAGTGTTTCCAACAATGAGCAGTTCTTC.

For this clonotype: A much larger clone lies one base from this, so it may be a read error. The chain has TRBV12-3 or TRBV12-4 and TRBJ2-1; D gene uncertain. This CDR3 spans 14 amino acids. The V end was cut by 7 bases, the J end by 0 bases, with 10 bases between. The CDR3 region is CASNPCGSYNEQFF. Written as DNA, the CDR3 is TGTGCCAGCAATCCTTGCGGCTCCTACAATGAGCAGTTCTTC.

The chain employs TRBV20-1 and TRBJ2-1, with 8 bases aligning to TRBD2. CDR1 DFQATT and CDR2 SNEGSKA come from the germline V gene (reference sequence). V lost 5 bases to trimming and J lost 4 bases; unmatched junction nucleotides: 4. The CDR3 runs 13 residues. Here the CDR3 reads CSAASGLYNEQFF. CDR3 DNA sequence: TGCAGTGCTGCTAGCGGGCTATACAATGAGCAGTTCTTC.

This clonotype has just a few counts. J is TRBJ1-2 and V is TRBV29-1, with 7 bases that match TRBD1. The J segment lost 7 bases and the V segment lost 4 bases, leaving 12 bases of the junction unmatched. CDR1 is SQVTM and CDR2 is ANQGSEA in the germline V gene. The CDR3 covers 14 residues. The CDR3 sequence is CSVGLGGTVGGYTF. CDR3 nucleotide sequence: TGCAGCGTTGGACTGGGGGGGACAGTTGGTGGCTACACCTTC.

The rearrangement joins TRBV5-1 to TRBJ2-7; TRBD1 might be the D (6 bases). Germline V CDR1 and CDR2: SGHRS, YFSETQ. CDR3 size: 15 residues. V lost 4 bases to trimming and J lost 3 bases, with 17 bases between them. CDR3 in DNA: TGCGCCAGCAGCCGGACGGACAGTGTAAACTACGAGCAGTACTTC. Amino acids: CASSRTDSVNYEQYF.

The CDR3 reads CASSSHRGVTGELFF. Written as DNA, the CDR3 is TGTGCCAGCAGTTCCCACAGGGGAGTCACCGGGGAGCTGTTTTTT. This rearrangement joins TRBV12-3 or TRBV12-4 to TRBJ2-2; 7 bases line up with TRBD1. This CDR3 contains 15 residues. V shed 4 bases and J 4 bases; nucleotides not matched to a gene: 6.

The chain carries TRBV7-2 and TRBJ1-2; the match to TRBD1 covers 9 bases. The CDR3 is made up of 15 amino acids. Trimming cost V 2 bases and J 7 bases; bases outside gene matches: 8. Germline V gives CDR1 SGHTA, CDR2 FQGNSA. In DNA, the CDR3 is TGTGCCAGCAGCTTAAATCCGGGACAGGGTTCTGGCTACACCTTC. This encodes CASSLNPGQGSGYTF.

The table lists this clonotype with many counts. The rearrangement joins TRBV29-1 to TRBJ2-5; possible D gene TRBD2, 6 bases. The CDR3 consists of 13 residues. Germline CDR1 is SQVTM and CDR2 is ANQGSEA. Between the trimmed V and J ends, which lost 6 bases and 4 bases, there was a span of 15 bases. The CDR3 loop reads CSVVGGPGETQYF. Written as DNA, the CDR3 is TGCAGCGTCGTGGGGGGTCCAGGAGAGACCCAGTACTTC.

This clonotype was detected ten times or more. The chain combines TRBV9 with TRBJ2-7; weak D call: TRBD1 (6 bases). CDR3 size: 13 residues. Per germline, CDR1 SGDLS and CDR2 YYNGEE. Trimming removed 5 bases at V and 7 bases at J, with 16 bases between. CDR3 coding DNA: TGTGCCAGCAGTACGACAGGTGTGAGTGAGCAGTACTTC. Translation gives CASSTTGVSEQYF.

This clonotype has a count of ten or more. The chain employs TRBV3-1 and TRBJ2-7; D uncertain. This CDR3 region has 16 residues. In germline, CDR1 is LGHDT, CDR2 YNNKEL (reference sequence). V lost 0 bases to trimming and J lost 3 bases, with 15 bases between them. The CDR3 region has the DNA TGTGCCAGCAGCCAAGATGTCTCCCTGAACGTCTACGAGCAGTACTTC. Its protein is CASSQDVSLNVYEQYF.

In this sample, this clonotype turned up a few times. The rearrangement links TRBV7-2 to TRBJ2-3; weak D call: TRBD2 (6 bases). This CDR3 has 14 residues. V lost 0 bases to trimming and J lost 6 bases, with 10 bases between them. The germline CDR1 and CDR2 sequences are SGHTA and FQGNSA. The CDR3 is CASSLAAGSDTQYF. CDR3 coding DNA: TGTGCCAGCAGCTTAGCGGCGGGATCCGATACGCAGTATTTT.

This clonotype appeared many times. This chain links TRBV5-1 with TRBJ2-7; unclear D gene. The V end lost 3 bases, the J end lost 5 bases, and 9 bases lay between the germline ends. Germline assignment: CDR1 SGHRS and CDR2 YFSETQ. The CDR3 is 12 residues long. As DNA, the CDR3 is TGCGCCAGCAGCTCCCCCGCGGACGAGCAGTACTTC. Its protein product is CASSSPADEQYF.

As for this clonotype: Since a much larger clone is just one base distant, this may be a read error. The J gene is TRBJ2-4, the V gene TRBV7-2, with 9 positions matching TRBD1. The length of the CDR3 is 14 residues. CDR1 and CDR2 (germline): SGHTA, FQGNSA. The CDR3 DNA sequence: TGTGCCAGCAGCTATAATACAGGGGGCAACATTCTGTACTTC. Its translation: CASSYNTGGNILYF. Full variable domain (missing parts from reference TRBV7-2 and TRBJ2-4): GAGVSQSPSNKVTEKGKDVELRCDPISGHTALYWYRQSLGQGLEFLIYFQGNSAPDKSGLPSDRFSAERTGGSVSTLTIQRTQQEDSAVYLCASSYNTGGNILYFGAGTRLSVL.

This clonotype was counted ten times or more. The chain joins TRBV20-1 to TRBJ2-4, with D perhaps matching TRBD1 or TRBD2 (5 bases each). This CDR3 has 14 residues. The V end lost 0 bases, the J end lost 6 bases, and 12 bases lay between the germline ends. The germline CDR1 and CDR2 sequences are DFQATT and SNEGSKA (reference sequence). This chain's CDR3 is CSARDLRGLNIQYF. The CDR3 nucleotides read TGCAGTGCTAGAGATCTGAGGGGTCTAAACATTCAGTACTTC.